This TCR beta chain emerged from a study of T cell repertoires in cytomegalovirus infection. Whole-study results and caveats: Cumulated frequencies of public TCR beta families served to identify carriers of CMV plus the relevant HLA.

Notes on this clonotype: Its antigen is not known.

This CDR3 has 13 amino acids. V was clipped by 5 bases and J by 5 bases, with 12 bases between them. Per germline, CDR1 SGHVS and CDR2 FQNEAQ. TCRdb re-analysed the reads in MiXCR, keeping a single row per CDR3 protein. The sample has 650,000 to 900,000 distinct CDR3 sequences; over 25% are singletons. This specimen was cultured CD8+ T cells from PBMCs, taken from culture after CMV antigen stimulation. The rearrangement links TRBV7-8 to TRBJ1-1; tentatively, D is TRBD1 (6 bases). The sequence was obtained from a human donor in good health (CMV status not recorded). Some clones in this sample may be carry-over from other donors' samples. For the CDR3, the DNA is TGTGCCAGCAGCGCCACAGGGTTTACTGAAGCTTTCTTT. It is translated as CASSATGFTEAFF.